The source of this T cell receptor beta chain is a study of cytomegalovirus exposure and HLA in healthy donors. Notes on this clone: Its specificity is unknown.

With 60 Vbeta and 13 Jbeta primers, the PCR was carried out. Using immunoSEQ multiplex PCR, the repertoire was profiled, and TCRdb retains in-frame clones only, with some absent. The data contain about 190,000 clones, just under 75% of them singletons. Findings and caveats of the study: Later genetic work tied a missense DCLRE1C variant to beta-chain V and J trimming.

CDR3 length: 13 amino acids. Trimming took 0 bases from V and 6 from J, leaving 8 bases between them. CDR1 is SGHAT, CDR2 FQNNGV, per germline. The genes are TRBV11-2 and TRBJ1-2; D call uncertain. The material sequenced was PBMCs. The source is a man aged 30 to 45 in good health and CMV-seropositive. The CDR3, as DNA: TGTGCCAGCAGCTTAGATCGGTCGGATGGCTACACCTTC. Translating gives CASSLDRSDGYTF.